The rows below give T cell receptor beta chains drawn from one sample of a study of blood T cell repertoires in COVID-19. Profiling relied on immunoSEQ multiplex PCR, and the TCRdb table lists in-frame clones only, not all of them. Seen here are approximately 300,000 clones, 85% to 95% observed once, and the top ten hold roughly 3.9%. The sample comprised PBMCs or T cells enriched from blood (not recorded which). The source is a woman aged 25 to 39 who had been exposed to COVID-19. CDR3s include the opening cysteine and the closing phenylalanine or tryptophan. D genes are given only for firm matches. Clone size is given for some rows only: seen once, a few or many times, or a class if the clone is expanded.

d_call clone_size j_call v_call cdr3_aa cdr3_nt
TRBD2 NA TRBJ2-7 TRBV5-4 CASSSASLAGVYEQYF TGTGCCAGCAGCTCGGCGTCCCTAGCGGGGGTCTACGAGCAGTACTTC
NA NA TRBJ1-2 TRBV9 CASSVAGFGGYTF TGTGCCAGCAGCGTAGCAGGGTTTGGTGGCTACACCTTC
TRBD2 NA TRBJ2-5 TRBV19 CASRLAGGETQYF TGTGCCAGCAGACTAGCGGGGGGGGAGACCCAGTACTTC
NA NA TRBJ2-2 TRBV4-2 CASSQDPIRRGNTGELFF TGTGCCAGCAGCCAAGACCCCATTCGTCGGGGAAACACCGGGGAGCTGTTTTTT
TRBD1 NA TRBJ1-2 TRBV6-4 CASSTGGAGNYGYTF TGTGCCAGCAGTACAGGGGGCGCGGGAAACTATGGCTACACCTTC
NA NA TRBJ1-2 TRBV18 CASSPSTNYGYTF TGTGCCAGCTCGCCCAGTACTAACTATGGCTACACCTTC
NA NA TRBJ1-2 TRBV24-1 CATSDYGDGYTF TGTGCCACCAGTGATTATGGAGATGGCTACACCTTC
TRBD2 NA TRBJ2-1 TRBV7-2 CASSPRPLAGVYNEQFF TGTGCCAGCAGCCCGCGTCCCCTAGCGGGGGTCTACAATGAGCAGTTCTTC
TRBD1 NA TRBJ1-4 TRBV18 CASSLPGQHNEKLFF TGTGCCAGCTCACTACCGGGACAGCATAATGAAAAACTGTTTTTT
NA NA TRBJ1-5 TRBV29-1 CSVGGQGNQPQHF TGCAGCGTTGGGGGCCAGGGGAATCAGCCCCAGCATTTT
TRBD1 once TRBJ2-7 TRBV4-3 CASSQDRGTGGYEQYF TGCGCCAGCAGCCAAGATCGCGGGACAGGGGGCTACGAGCAGTACTTC
TRBD1 NA TRBJ2-5 TRBV5-1 CASTGTGGLLEETQYF TGCGCCAGCACCGGGACAGGGGGCTTATTAGAAGAGACCCAGTACTTC
TRBD2 once TRBJ2-3 TRBV5-1 CASSLDGRGGTDTQYF TGCGCCAGCAGCTTGGATGGGCGGGGGGGCACAGATACGCAGTATTTT
TRBD2 NA TRBJ2-3 TRBV5-6 CASSLVGTSGGADTQYF TGTGCCAGCAGCTTGGTAGGGACTAGCGGGGGGGCAGATACGCAGTATTTT
TRBD1 NA TRBJ2-7 TRBV6-5 CASSPGGASYEQYF TGTGCCAGCAGTCCAGGGGGCGCATCCTACGAGCAGTACTTC
TRBD1 NA TRBJ1-2 TRBV3-1/TRBV3-2 CASSSEAGGAYYGYTF TGTGCCAGCAGCTCCGAGGCAGGGGGTGCTTACTATGGCTACACCTTC
TRBD1 NA TRBJ1-1 TRBV19 CASSPRDRGHTEAFF TGTGCCAGTAGTCCCCGGGACAGGGGGCACACTGAAGCTTTCTTT
NA NA TRBJ1-2 TRBV19 CASSPSGGYGYTF TGTGCCAGTAGTCCCTCGGGAGGGTATGGCTACACCTTC
NA NA TRBJ1-4 TRBV7-9 CASSPGISGEKLFF TGTGCCAGCAGCCCAGGGATTTCTGGTGAAAAACTGTTTTTT